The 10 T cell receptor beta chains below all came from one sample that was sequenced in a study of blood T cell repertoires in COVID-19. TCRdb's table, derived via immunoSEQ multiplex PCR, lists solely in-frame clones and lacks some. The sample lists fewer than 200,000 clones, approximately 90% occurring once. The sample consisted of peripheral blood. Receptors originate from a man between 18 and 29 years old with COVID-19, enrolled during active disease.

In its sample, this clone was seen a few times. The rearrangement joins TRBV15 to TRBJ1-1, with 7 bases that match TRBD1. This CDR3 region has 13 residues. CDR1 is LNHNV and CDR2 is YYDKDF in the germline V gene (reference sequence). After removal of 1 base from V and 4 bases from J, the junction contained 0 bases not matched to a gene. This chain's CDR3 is CATSRAGGTEAFF. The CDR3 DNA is TGTGCCACCAGCAGAGCAGGGGGCACTGAAGCTTTCTTT.

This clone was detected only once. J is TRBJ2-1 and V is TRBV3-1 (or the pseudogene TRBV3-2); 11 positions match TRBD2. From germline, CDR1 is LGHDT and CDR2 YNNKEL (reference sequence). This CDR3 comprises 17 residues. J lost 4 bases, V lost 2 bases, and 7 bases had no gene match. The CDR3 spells CASSQPSTSGEYNEQFF. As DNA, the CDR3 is TGTGCCAGCAGCCAACCGTCGACTAGCGGGGAATACAATGAGCAGTTCTTC.

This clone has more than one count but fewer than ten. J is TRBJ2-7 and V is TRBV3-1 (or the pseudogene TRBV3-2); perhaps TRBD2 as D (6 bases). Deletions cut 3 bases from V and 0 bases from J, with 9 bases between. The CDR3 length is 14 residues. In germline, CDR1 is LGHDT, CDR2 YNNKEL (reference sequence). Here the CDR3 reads CASSHGSGSYEQYF. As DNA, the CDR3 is TGTGCCAGCAGCCATGGTAGCGGCTCCTACGAGCAGTACTTC.

In DNA, the CDR3 is TGTGCCAGCAGCTCCCGACAGGGCGCGCATTCACCCCTCCACTTT. Translated, it gives CASSSRQGAHSPLHF. The chain uses TRBV11-2 and TRBJ1-6; TRBD1 matches 7 bases. V lost 4 bases, J lost 8 bases, and 8 bases stayed unmatched. The CDR3 extends over 15 amino acids. Germline loops: CDR1 SGHAT, CDR2 FQNNGV.

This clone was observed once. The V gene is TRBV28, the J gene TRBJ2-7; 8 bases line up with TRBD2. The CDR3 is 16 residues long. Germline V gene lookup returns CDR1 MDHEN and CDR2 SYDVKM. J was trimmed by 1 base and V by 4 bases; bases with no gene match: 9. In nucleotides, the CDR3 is TGTGCCAGCAGTTCCCTTTCTAGCGGGTTTTCCTACGAGCAGTACTTC. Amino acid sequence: CASSSLSSGFSYEQYF.

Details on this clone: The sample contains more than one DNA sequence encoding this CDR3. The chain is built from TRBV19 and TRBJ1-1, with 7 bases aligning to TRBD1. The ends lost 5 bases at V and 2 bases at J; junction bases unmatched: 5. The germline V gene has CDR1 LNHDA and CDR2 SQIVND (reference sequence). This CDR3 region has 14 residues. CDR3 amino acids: CASSRQGGNTEAFF. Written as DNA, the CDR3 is TGTGCCAGTAGTCGCCAGGGGGGTAACACTGAAGCTTTCTTT.

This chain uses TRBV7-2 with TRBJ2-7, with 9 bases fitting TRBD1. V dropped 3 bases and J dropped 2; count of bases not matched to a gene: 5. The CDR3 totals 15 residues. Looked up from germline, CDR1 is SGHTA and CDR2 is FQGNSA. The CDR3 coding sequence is TGTGCCAGCAGCTTGATGGGACAGGGTCCCTACGAGCAGTACTTC. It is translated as CASSLMGQGPYEQYF.

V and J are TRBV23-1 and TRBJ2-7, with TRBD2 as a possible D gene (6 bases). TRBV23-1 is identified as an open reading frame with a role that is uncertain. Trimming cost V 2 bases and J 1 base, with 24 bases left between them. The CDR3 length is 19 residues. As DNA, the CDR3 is TGCGCCAGCAGTCAAACCCCCCACCTGGACTACCTCCTATCCTACGAGCAGTACTTC. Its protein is CASSQTPHLDYLLSYEQYF.

The CDR3 DNA reads as TGTGCCAGCAGCCAAGTCTATCGGGACAGGAGCTACGAGCAGTACTTC. Its protein is CASSQVYRDRSYEQYF. The chain is built from TRBV3-1 (or the pseudogene TRBV3-2) and TRBJ2-7; 8 bases are shared with TRBD1. Unmatched junction bases numbered 8, after V lost 1 base and J lost 3 bases. CDR3 length: 16 amino acids. The V gene's germline CDR1 is LGHDT and CDR2 YNNKEL (reference sequence).

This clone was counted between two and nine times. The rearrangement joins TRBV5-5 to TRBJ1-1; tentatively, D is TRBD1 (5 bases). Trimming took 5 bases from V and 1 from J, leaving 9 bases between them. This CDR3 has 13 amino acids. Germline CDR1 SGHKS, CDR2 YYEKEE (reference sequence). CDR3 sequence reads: CASSLTENTEAFF. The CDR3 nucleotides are TGTGCCAGCAGTCTGACAGAGAACACTGAAGCTTTCTTT. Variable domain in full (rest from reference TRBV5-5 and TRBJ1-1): DAGVTQSPTHLIKTRGQQVTLRCSPISGHKSVSWYQQVLGQGPQFIFQYYEKEERGRGNFPDRFSARQFPNYSSELNVNALLLGDSALYLCASSLTENTEAFFGQGTRLTVV.